Sequencing of this T cell receptor (beta chain) was carried out in a study of response to subunit inactivated influenza vaccine. This clonotype was counted a single time. TCRdb recomputed calls from the RT-PCR reads with MiXCR, one row per CDR3 protein. The profile shows approximately 570,000 distinct CDR3 sequences, 7.6% of them singletons. The germline V gene encodes CDR1 MNHEY and CDR2 SVGAGI. Trimming cost V 0 bases and J 2 bases; bases outside gene matches: 4. This CDR3 has 15 residues. The chain combines TRBV6-5 with TRBJ2-7; TRBD1 matches at 7 bases. This sequence originates from a man aged 50-75 years who received an inactivated influenza vaccine. The specimen comprised PBMCs from blood, sampled 23 months after vaccination. CDR3 sequence: CASSYSGGAPYEQYF. The CDR3, as DNA: TGTGCCAGCAGTTACTCAGGGGGCGCACCCTACGAGCAGTACTTC.